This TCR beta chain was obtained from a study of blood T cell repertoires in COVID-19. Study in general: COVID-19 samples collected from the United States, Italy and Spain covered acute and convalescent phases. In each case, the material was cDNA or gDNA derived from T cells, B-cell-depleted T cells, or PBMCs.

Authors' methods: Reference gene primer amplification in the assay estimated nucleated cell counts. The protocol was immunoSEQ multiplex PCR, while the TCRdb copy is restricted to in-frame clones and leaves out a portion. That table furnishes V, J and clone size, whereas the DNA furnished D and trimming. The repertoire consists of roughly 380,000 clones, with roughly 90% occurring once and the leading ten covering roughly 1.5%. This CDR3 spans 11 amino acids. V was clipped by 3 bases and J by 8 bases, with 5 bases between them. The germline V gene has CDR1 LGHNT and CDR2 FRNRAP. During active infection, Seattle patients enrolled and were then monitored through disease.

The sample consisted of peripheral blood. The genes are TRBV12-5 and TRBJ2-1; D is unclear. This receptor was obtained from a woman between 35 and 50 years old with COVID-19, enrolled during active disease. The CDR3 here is CASGFRDEQFF. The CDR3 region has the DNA TGTGCTAGTGGTTTTCGAGATGAGCAGTTCTTC.